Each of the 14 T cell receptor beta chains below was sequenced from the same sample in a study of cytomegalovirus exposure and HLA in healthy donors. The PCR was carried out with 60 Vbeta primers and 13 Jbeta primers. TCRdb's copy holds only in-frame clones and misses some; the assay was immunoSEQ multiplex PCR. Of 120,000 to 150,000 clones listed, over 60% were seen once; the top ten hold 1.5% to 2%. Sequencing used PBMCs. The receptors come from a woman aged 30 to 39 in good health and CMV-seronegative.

This CDR3 is CASSTSREGGTEAFF. CDR3 nucleotides: TGTGCCAGCAGTACTAGCCGGGAGGGGGGGACTGAAGCTTTCTTT. The rearrangement joins TRBV27 to TRBJ1-1, with D tentatively TRBD1 (6 bases). The CDR3 is made up of 15 amino acids. Between the trimmed V and J ends, which lost 5 bases and 5 bases, there was a span of 18 bases. The germline V gene has CDR1 MNHEY and CDR2 SMNVEV (reference sequence).

The CDR3 coding sequence is TGTGCCAGCAGCGACAGGGAGCGGGACAATGAGCAGTTCTTC. It yields the protein CASSDRERDNEQFF. This chain uses TRBV6-5 with TRBJ2-1, with D possibly matching TRBD1 (7 bases). The V end lost 6 bases, the J end lost 5 bases, and 14 bases lay between the germline ends. There are 14 residues in the CDR3. CDR1 and CDR2 (germline): MNHEY, SVGAGI.

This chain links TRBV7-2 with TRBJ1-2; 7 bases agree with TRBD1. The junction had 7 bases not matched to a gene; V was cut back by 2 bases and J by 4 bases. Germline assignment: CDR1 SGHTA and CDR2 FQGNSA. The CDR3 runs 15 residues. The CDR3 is CASSLTPRGIYGYTF. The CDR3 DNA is TGTGCCAGCAGCTTAACCCCCAGGGGGATCTATGGCTACACCTTC.

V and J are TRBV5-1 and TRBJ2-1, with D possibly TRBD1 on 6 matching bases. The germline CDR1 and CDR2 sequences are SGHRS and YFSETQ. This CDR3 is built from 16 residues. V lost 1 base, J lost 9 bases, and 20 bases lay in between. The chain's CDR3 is CASSLTLVGAGGEQFF. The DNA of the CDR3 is TGCGCCAGCAGCTTGACACTAGTGGGGGCCGGCGGTGAGCAGTTCTTC.

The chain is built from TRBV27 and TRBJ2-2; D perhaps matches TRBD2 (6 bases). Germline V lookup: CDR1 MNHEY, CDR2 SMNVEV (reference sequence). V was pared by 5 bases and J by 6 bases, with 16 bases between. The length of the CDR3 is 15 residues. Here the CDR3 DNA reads TGTGCCAGCAGTCCATCACCCGGGAGTGCCGGGGAGCTGTTTTTT. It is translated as CASSPSPGSAGELFF.

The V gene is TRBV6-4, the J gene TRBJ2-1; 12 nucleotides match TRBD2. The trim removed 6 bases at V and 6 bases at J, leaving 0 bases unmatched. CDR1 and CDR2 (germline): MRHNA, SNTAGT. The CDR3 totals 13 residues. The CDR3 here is CASRTSGGNEQFF. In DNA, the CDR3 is TGTGCCAGCAGGACTAGCGGGGGCAATGAGCAGTTCTTC.

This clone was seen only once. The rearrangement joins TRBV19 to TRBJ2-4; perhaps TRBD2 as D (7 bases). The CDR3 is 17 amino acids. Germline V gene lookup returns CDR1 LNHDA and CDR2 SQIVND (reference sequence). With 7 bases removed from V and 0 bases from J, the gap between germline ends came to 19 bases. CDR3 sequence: CASTPEGGGVAKNIQYF. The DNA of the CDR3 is TGTGCCAGTACTCCCGAAGGGGGGGGAGTAGCCAAAAACATTCAGTACTTC. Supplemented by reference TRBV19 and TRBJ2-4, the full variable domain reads DGGITQSPKYLFRKEGQNVTLSCEQNLNHDAMYWYRQDPGQGLRLIYYSQIVNDFQKGDIAEGYSVSREKKESFPLTVTSAQKNPTAFYLCASTPEGGGVAKNIQYFGAGTRLSVL.

The CDR3 DNA reads TGCGCCAGCAGCTTCCGGCCGGGGGGGGCTAATGAAAAACTGTTTTTT. Translating gives CASSFRPGGANEKLFF. The V and J genes are TRBV5-1 and TRBJ1-4, with a weak D call TRBD1 (5 bases). CDR1 and CDR2 from the germline V gene are SGHRS and YFSETQ. This CDR3 region has 16 residues. V lost 2 bases to trimming and J lost 3 bases, with 14 bases between them.

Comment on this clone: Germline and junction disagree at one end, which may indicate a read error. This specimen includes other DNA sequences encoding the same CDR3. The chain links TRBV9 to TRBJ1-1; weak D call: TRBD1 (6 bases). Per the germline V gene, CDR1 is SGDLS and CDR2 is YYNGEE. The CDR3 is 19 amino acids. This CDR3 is CASSVEGRAQGGANTEAFF. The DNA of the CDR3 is TGTGCCAGCAGCGTAGAAGGGAGGGCACAAGGGGGGGCGAACACTGAGGCTTTCTTT. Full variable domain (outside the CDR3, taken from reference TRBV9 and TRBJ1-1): DSGVTQTPKHLITATGQRVTLRCSPRSGDLSVYWYQQSLDQGLQFLIQYYNGEERAKGNILERFSAQQFPDLHSELNLSSLELGDSALYFCASSVEGRAQGGANTEAFFGQGTRLTVV.

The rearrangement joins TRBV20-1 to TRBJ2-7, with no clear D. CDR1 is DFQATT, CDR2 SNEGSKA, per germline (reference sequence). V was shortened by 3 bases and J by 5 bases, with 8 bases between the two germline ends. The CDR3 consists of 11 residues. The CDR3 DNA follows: TGCAGTGCTAGGGAGATTAACGAGCAGTACTTC. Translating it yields CSAREINEQYF.

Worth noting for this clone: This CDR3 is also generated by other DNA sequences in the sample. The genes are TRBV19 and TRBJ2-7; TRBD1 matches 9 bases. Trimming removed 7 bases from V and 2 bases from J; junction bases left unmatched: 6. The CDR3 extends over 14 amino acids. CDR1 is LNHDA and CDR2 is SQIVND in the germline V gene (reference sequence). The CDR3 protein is CASTPGQGTYEQYF. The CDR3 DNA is TGTGCCAGTACCCCCGGACAGGGGACCTACGAGCAGTACTTC.

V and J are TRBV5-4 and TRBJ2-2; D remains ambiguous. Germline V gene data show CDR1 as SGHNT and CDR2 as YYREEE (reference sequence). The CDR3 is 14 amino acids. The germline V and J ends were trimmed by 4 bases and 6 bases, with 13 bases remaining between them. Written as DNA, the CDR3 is TGTGCCAGCAGCCTACCGAACCAGGCCGGGGAGCTGTTTTTT. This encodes CASSLPNQAGELFF.

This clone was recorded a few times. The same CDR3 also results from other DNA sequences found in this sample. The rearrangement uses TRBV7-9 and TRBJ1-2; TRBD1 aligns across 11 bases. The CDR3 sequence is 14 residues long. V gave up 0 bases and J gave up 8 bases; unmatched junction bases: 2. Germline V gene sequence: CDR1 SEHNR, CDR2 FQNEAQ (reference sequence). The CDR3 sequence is CASSLAGTGGGYTF. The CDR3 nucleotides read TGTGCCAGCAGCTTAGCCGGGACAGGGGGGGGCTACACCTTC.

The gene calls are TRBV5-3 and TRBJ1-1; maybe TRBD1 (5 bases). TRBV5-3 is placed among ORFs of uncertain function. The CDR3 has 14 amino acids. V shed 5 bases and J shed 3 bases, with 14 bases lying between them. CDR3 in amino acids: CARSIDSAYTEAFF. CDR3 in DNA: TGTGCCAGAAGTATCGACAGTGCGTACACTGAAGCTTTCTTT.